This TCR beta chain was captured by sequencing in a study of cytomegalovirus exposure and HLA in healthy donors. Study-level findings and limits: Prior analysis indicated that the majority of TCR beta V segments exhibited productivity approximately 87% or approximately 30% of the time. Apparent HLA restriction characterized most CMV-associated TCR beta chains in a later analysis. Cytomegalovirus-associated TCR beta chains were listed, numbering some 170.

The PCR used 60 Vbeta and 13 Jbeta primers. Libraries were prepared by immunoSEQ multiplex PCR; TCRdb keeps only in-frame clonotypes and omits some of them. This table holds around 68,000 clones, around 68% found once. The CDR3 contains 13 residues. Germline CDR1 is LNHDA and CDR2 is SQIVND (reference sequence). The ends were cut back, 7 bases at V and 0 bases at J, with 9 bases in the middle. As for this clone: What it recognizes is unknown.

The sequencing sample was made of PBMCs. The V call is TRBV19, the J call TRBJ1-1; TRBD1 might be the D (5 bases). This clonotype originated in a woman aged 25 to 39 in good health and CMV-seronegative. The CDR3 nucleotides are TGTGCCAGTACCTCAGGGATGAACACTGAAGCTTTCTTT. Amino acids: CASTSGMNTEAFF. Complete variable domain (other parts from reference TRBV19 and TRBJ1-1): DGGITQSPKYLFRKEGQNVTLSCEQNLNHDAMYWYRQDPGQGLRLIYYSQIVNDFQKGDIAEGYSVSREKKESFPLTVTSAQKNPTAFYLCASTSGMNTEAFFGQGTRLTVV.